What follows describes a single T cell receptor (beta chain). The antigen remains undetermined. CDR3 size: 13 residues. The germline V gene has CDR1 SNHLY and CDR2 FYNNEI. With 3 bases clipped from V and 11 bases from J, the junction kept 6 bases outside the gene matches. The source of the sample is a study of cytomegalovirus exposure and HLA in healthy donors. General study findings and limits: A later look showed TCR association rates differing by HLA locus, highest for DRB1 and lowest for HLA-C.

The PCR had 60 Vbeta and 13 Jbeta primers. Libraries were prepared by immunoSEQ multiplex PCR; TCRdb keeps only in-frame clonotypes and omits some of them. The sample carries some 150,000 clones, around four fifths recorded once. This TCR derives from a woman between 40 and 55 years old in good health and CMV-seronegative. The V gene is TRBV2, the J gene TRBJ2-3, with 9 bases matching TRBD2. Sequencing was carried out using PBMCs. The CDR3 nucleotides are TGTGCCAGCAGTGATAGCGGGGGCGGGAGGCAGTATTTT. Protein: CASSDSGGGRQYF.